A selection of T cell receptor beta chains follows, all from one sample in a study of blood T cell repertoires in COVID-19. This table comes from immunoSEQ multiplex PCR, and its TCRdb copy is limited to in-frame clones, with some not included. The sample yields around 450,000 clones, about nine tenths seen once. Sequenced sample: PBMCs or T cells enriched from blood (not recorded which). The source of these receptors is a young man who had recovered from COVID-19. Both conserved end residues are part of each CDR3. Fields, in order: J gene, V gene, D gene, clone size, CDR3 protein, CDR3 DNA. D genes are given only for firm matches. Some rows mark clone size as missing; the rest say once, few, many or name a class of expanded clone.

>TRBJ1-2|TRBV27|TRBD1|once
CASSEFGRQGRYYGYTF
TGTGCCAGCAGTGAGTTCGGGAGACAGGGCCGGTACTATGGCTACACCTTC
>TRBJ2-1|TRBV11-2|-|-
CASSREIVASNEQFF
TGTGCCAGCAGCCGGGAGATAGTAGCGAGCAATGAGCAGTTCTTC
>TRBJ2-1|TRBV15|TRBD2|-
CATSRVSGGGYNEQFF
TGTGCCACCAGCAGAGTTAGCGGGGGTGGCTACAATGAGCAGTTCTTC
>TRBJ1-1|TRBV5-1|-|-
CASSTRTQALTEAFF
TGCGCCAGCAGCACCCGAACACAGGCCCTCACTGAAGCTTTCTTT
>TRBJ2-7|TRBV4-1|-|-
CASSQDGTRVPYEQYF
TGCGCCAGCAGCCAAGATGGTACTAGGGTACCCTACGAGCAGTACTTC
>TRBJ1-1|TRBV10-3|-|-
CAISSILGGDTEAFF
TGTGCCATCAGTAGCATCTTGGGCGGGGACACTGAAGCTTTCTTT
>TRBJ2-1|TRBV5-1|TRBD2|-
CASSLELAVSYNEQFF
TGCGCCAGCAGCTTGGAACTAGCGGTCTCCTACAATGAGCAGTTCTTC
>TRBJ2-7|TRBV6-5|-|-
CASTTWEGVSEQYF
TGTGCCAGCACTACCTGGGAGGGGGTAAGCGAGCAGTACTTC
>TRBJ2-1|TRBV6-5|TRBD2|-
CASSLQTSGYNEQFF
TGTGCCAGCAGTCTCCAGACTAGCGGCTACAATGAGCAGTTCTTC
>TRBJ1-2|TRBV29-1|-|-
CSVETQGMNGYTF
TGCAGCGTTGAAACACAGGGAATGAATGGCTACACCTTC
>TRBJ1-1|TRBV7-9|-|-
CASSPALAGGEAFF
TGTGCCAGCAGCCCCGCCCTGGCAGGAGGAGAAGCTTTCTTT
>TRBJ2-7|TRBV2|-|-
CASSERGNEQYF
TGTGCCAGCAGTGAGCGAGGGAACGAGCAGTACTTC
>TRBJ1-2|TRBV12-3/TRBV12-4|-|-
CASSPQGNYGYTF
TGTGCCAGCAGCCCGCAGGGAAACTATGGCTACACCTTC
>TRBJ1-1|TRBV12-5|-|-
CASGLAGTYTEAFF
TGTGCTAGTGGTTTGGCAGGAACATACACTGAAGCTTTCTTT
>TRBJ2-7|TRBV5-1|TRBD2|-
CASSLVVAGNYEQYF
TGCGCCAGCAGCTTGGTAGTAGCGGGTAACTACGAGCAGTACTTC
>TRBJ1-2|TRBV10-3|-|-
CAISGTGGNYGYTF
TGTGCCATCAGTGGTACTGGGGGGAACTATGGCTACACCTTC
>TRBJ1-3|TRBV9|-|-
CASSRGFSGNTIYF
TGTGCCAGCAGCCGAGGGTTCTCTGGAAACACCATATATTTT
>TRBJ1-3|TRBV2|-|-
CASRGGSGGNTIYF
TGTGCCAGCAGGGGAGGGTCCGGCGGAAACACCATATATTTT
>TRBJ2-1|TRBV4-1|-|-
CASSPSGRGDEQFF
TGCGCCAGCAGCCCATCAGGGCGGGGAGATGAGCAGTTCTTC
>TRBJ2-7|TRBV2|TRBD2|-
CASSRTSGSHEQYF
TGTGCCAGCAGTCGGACTAGCGGGAGTCACGAGCAGTACTTC
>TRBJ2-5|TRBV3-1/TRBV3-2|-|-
CASSPSGTSQETQYF
TGTGCCAGCAGCCCGTCCGGGACTTCCCAAGAGACCCAGTACTTC
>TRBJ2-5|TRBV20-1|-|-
CSATREETQYF
TGCAGTGCAACGAGGGAAGAGACCCAGTACTTC
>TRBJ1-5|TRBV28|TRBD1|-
CASSLAGGHQPQHF
TGTGCCAGCAGTTTGGCAGGGGGCCATCAGCCCCAGCATTTT
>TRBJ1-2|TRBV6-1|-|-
CASSELGLGYTF
TGTGCCAGCAGTGAACTTGGCCTTGGCTACACCTTC
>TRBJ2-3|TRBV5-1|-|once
CASSPQGTFTDTQYF
TGCGCCAGCAGCCCACAGGGAACATTCACAGATACGCAGTATTTT
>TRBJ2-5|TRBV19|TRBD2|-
CASSITSGDGETQYF
TGTGCCAGTAGTATTACTAGCGGGGATGGAGAGACCCAGTACTTC
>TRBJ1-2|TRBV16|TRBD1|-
CASSQRQGGRGYTF
TGTGCCAGCAGCCAAAGACAGGGCGGGCGAGGCTACACCTTC
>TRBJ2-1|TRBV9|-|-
CASSSSGSYNEQFF
TGTGCCAGCAGCTCCAGCGGTTCCTACAATGAGCAGTTCTTC
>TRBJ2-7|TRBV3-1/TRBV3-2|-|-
CASSQGVGGRTYEQYF
TGTGCCAGCAGCCAAGGGGTAGGGGGAAGGACCTACGAGCAGTACTTC
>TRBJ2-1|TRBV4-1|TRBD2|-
CASSQDPSGGVSYNEQFF
TGCGCCAGCAGCCAAGATCCTAGCGGGGGGGTCTCCTACAATGAGCAGTTCTTC
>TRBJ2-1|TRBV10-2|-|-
CASTSPYNEQFF
TGCGCCAGCACCTCCCCCTACAATGAGCAGTTCTTC
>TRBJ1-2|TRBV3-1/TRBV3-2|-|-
CASSQDYRDPYYGYTF
TGTGCCAGCAGCCAAGATTACAGGGATCCGTACTATGGCTACACCTTC
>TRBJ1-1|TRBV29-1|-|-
CSVATGTLNTEAFF
TGCAGCGTGGCTACCGGGACACTGAACACTGAAGCTTTCTTT
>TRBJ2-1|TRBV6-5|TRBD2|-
CASSWTSVGNEQFF
TGTGCCAGCAGTTGGACTAGCGTAGGGAATGAGCAGTTCTTC
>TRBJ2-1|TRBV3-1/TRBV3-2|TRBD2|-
CASSPTSGYNEQFF
TGTGCCAGCAGCCCGACTAGCGGGTACAATGAGCAGTTCTTC
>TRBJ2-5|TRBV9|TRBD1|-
CASSPRTGSPETQYF
TGTGCCAGCAGCCCTCGGACAGGGAGTCCAGAGACCCAGTACTTC
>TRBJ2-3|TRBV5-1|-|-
CASSLVGFDTQYF
TGCGCCAGCAGCTTGGTCGGGTTTGATACGCAGTATTTT
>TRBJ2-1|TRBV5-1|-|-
CASSHSPGTEGSGEQFF
TGCGCCAGCAGCCACAGCCCCGGGACGGAGGGTTCCGGTGAGCAGTTCTTC
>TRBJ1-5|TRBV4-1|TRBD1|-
CASSLDRDLQPQHF
TGCGCCAGCAGCCTGGACAGGGACCTTCAGCCCCAGCATTTT
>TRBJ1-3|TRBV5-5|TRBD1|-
CASSLVTTGGGNTIYF
TGTGCCAGCAGCTTGGTTACGACAGGGGGAGGAAACACCATATATTTT
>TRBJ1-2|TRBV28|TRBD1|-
CASTLFHRGQGYGYTF
TGTGCCAGCACCCTCTTTCACCGGGGACAGGGTTATGGCTACACCTTC
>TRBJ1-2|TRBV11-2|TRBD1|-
CASSLAGQGSYTF
TGTGCCAGCAGCTTAGCCGGACAGGGGTCCTACACCTTC
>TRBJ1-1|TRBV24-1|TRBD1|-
CATSEAGQGARAFF
TGTGCCACCAGTGAGGCGGGACAGGGGGCGAGGGCTTTCTTT
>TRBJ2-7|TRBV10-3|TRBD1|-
CAISGETGAYEQYF
TGTGCCATCAGTGGGGAGACAGGGGCGTACGAGCAGTACTTC
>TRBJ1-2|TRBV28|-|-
CASSFTVERRDEFYHPGGYTF
TGTGCCAGCAGTTTTACCGTAGAGCGCAGGGATGAATTTTATCACCCTGGTGGCTACACCTTC
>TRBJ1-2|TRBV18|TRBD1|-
CASSTVGQDTNYGYTF
TGTGCCAGCTCGACAGTCGGACAGGACACGAACTATGGCTACACCTTC
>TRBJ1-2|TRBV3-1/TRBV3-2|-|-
CASSQDYGGGTNYGYTF
TGTGCCAGCAGCCAAGATTATGGGGGCGGCACTAACTATGGCTACACCTTC
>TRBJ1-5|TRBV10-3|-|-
CAISGTGENQPQHF
TGTGCCATCAGTGGTACCGGGGAGAATCAGCCCCAGCATTTT
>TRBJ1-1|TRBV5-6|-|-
CASSLLEANTEAFF
TGTGCCAGCAGCTTACTCGAGGCGAACACTGAAGCTTTCTTT
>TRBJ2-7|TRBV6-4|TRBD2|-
CASSATGVAGGFEYEQYF
TGTGCCAGCAGCGCAACTGGGGTAGCGGGGGGGTTCGAATACGAGCAGTACTTC
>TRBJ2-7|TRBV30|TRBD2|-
CAWSVHGSGDYEQYF
TGTGCCTGGAGTGTACATGGTAGCGGGGATTACGAGCAGTACTTC
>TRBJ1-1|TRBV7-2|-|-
CASSLAGDSWTEAFF
TGTGCCAGCAGCTTGGCGGGAGATTCGTGGACTGAAGCTTTCTTT
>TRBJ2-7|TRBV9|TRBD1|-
CASSEDRGGYEQYF
TGTGCCAGCAGCGAAGACAGGGGCGGCTACGAGCAGTACTTC